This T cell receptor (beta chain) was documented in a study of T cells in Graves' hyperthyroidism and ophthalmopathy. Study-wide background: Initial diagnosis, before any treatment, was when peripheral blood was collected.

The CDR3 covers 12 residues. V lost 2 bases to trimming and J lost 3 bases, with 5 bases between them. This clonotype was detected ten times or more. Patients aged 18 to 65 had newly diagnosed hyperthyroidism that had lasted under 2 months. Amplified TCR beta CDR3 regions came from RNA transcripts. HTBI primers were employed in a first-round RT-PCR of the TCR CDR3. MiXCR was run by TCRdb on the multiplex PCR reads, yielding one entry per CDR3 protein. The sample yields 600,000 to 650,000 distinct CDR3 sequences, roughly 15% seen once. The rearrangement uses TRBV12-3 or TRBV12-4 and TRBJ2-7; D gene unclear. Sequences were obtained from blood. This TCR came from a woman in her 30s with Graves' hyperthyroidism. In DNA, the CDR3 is TGTGCCAGCAGTTTAAGTGACTACGAGCAGTACTTC. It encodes CASSLSDYEQYF.